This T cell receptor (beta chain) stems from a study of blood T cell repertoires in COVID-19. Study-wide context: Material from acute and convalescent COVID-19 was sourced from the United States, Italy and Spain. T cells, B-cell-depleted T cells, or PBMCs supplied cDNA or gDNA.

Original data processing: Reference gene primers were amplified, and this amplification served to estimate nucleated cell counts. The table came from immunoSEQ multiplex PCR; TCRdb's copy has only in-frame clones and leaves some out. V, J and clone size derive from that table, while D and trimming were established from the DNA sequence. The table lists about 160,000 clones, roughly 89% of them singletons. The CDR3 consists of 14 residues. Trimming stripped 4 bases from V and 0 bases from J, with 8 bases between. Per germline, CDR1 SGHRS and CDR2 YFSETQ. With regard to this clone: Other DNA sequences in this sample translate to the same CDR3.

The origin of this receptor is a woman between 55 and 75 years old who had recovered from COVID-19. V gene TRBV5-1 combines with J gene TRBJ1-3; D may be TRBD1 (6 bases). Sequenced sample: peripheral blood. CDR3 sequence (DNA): TGCGCCAGCAGCCAGGACAGCTCTGGAAACACCATATATTTT. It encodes CASSQDSSGNTIYF. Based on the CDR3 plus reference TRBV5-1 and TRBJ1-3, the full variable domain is KAGVTQTPRYLIKTRGQQVTLSCSPISGHRSVSWYQQTPGQGLQFLFEYFSETQRNKGNFPGRFSGRQFSNSRSEMNVSTLELGDSALYLCASSQDSSGNTIYFGEGSWLTVV.